A single sample gave rise to the 31 T cell receptor beta chains below, sequenced in a study of blood T cell repertoires in COVID-19. Sequencing used immunoSEQ multiplex PCR; TCRdb keeps in-frame clones, though not all of them. The data show about 35,000 clones, around nine tenths seen once. The sample consisted of peripheral blood. The source is a human donor in a cohort sampled during active COVID-19.

This chain links TRBV5-1 with TRBJ1-1, with TRBD1 as a possible D gene (6 bases). V lost 1 base and J lost 0, with 10 bases in between. Germline V gene lookup returns CDR1 SGHRS and CDR2 YFSETQ. The CDR3 runs to 15 residues. CDR3 in DNA: TGCGCCAGCAGCTTGAATGGACAGATGAACACTGAAGCTTTCTTT. Translation gives CASSLNGQMNTEAFF.

The chain is built from TRBV29-1 and TRBJ2-1, with D possibly matching TRBD2 (6 bases). The CDR3 has 16 amino acids. In germline, CDR1 is SQVTM, CDR2 ANQGSEA. Trimming removed 4 bases from V and 1 base from J, with 17 bases in between. CDR3 nucleotides: TGCAGCGTTGGCGGAGGGCAGTTACGGTCCTACAATGAGCAGTTCTTC. It specifies CSVGGGQLRSYNEQFF.

The V call is TRBV7-9, the J call TRBJ1-4; D unresolved. V was clipped by 5 bases and J by 0 bases, with 7 bases between them. Germline values: CDR1 SEHNR, CDR2 FQNEAQ (reference sequence). There are 14 residues in the CDR3. The chain's CDR3 is CASSPRATNEKLFF. In DNA form, the CDR3 reads TGTGCCAGCAGCCCCCGGGCAACTAATGAAAAACTGTTTTTT.

This clone came up a few times. The chain employs TRBV7-9 and TRBJ1-6; 12 bases fit TRBD1. The CDR3 totals 15 residues. The V segment lost 7 bases and the J segment 9 bases; nucleotides outside the gene matches: 7. The germline CDR1 and CDR2 sequences are SEHNR and FQNEAQ (reference sequence). CDR3 nucleotides: TGTGCCAGCACCTCGGGACAGGGGGCGATTTCACCCCTCCACTTT. It specifies CASTSGQGAISPLHF.

The J gene is TRBJ1-5, the V gene TRBV19; unclear D gene. This CDR3 comprises 14 residues. CDR1 is LNHDA and CDR2 is SQIVND in the germline V gene (reference sequence). V lost 6 bases and J lost 4, with 13 bases in between. DNA for the CDR3: TGTGCCAGTAGCCAAACTAGGGAGAATCAGCCCCAGCATTTT. Its translation is CASSQTRENQPQHF.

The V gene is TRBV7-2, the J gene TRBJ2-3; D ambiguous. Germline CDR1 and CDR2: SGHTA and FQGNSA. This CDR3 region has 13 residues. V shed 2 bases and J shed 14 bases, with 17 bases lying between them. The DNA of the CDR3 is TGTGCCAGCAGCTTAAAGGTACTACCCGAGATGTATTTT. This sequence encodes CASSLKVLPEMYF.

CDR3 DNA sequence: TGTGCCAGCAGCTTGGAGGGACAGGGGTATGGGACTGAAGCTTTCTTT. It translates to CASSLEGQGYGTEAFF. This chain uses TRBV5-4 with TRBJ1-1; 10 bases align to TRBD1. This CDR3 is built from 16 residues. V lost 0 bases to trimming and J lost 5 bases; unmatched junction nucleotides: 7. From germline, CDR1 is SGHNT and CDR2 YYREEE (reference sequence).

The chain links TRBV7-6 to TRBJ2-3, with D perhaps TRBD1 (5 bases). CDR1 SGHVS and CDR2 FNYEAQ come from the germline V gene. This CDR3 is built from 17 residues. With 1 base removed from V and 0 bases from J, the gap between germline ends came to 14 bases. The CDR3 loop is CASSLEPGPTSTDTQYF. The CDR3 DNA reads TGTGCCAGCAGCTTAGAGCCAGGGCCTACTAGCACAGATACGCAGTATTTT.

The chain carries TRBV7-8 and TRBJ2-4; D is unclear. Germline CDR1 SGHVS, CDR2 FQNEAQ. V lost 5 bases, J lost 8 bases, and 10 bases lay in between. CDR3 size: 12 residues. The CDR3 bases are TGTGCCAGCAGCCCCGGTCGCCACATTCAGTACTTC. Translated, it gives CASSPGRHIQYF. Based on the CDR3 plus reference TRBV7-8 and TRBJ2-4, the full variable domain is GAGVSQSPRYKVAKRGQDVALRCDPISGHVSLFWYQQALGQGPEFLTYFQNEAQLDKSGLPSDRFFAERPEGSVSTLKIQRTQQEDSAVYLCASSPGRHIQYFGAGTRLSVL.

The chain recombines TRBV2 with TRBJ2-1; no definite D call. The CDR3 length is 11 residues. The germline V and J ends were trimmed by 5 bases and 15 bases, with 14 bases remaining between them. CDR1 and CDR2 from the germline V gene are SNHLY and FYNNEI. CDR3 residues: CASSISDLGFF. The CDR3 DNA follows: TGTGCCAGCAGTATAAGCGATTTGGGGTTCTTC.

This clone has a handful of counts. This chain links TRBV6-5 with TRBJ1-2; TRBD1 aligns across 8 bases. The trim removed 6 bases at V and 8 bases at J, leaving 14 bases unmatched. CDR3 length equals 15 residues. Germline V lookup: CDR1 MNHEY, CDR2 SVGAGI. The CDR3 sequence is CASSKGGQGAGGYTF. Written as DNA, the CDR3 is TGTGCCAGCAGCAAAGGAGGCCAGGGGGCAGGGGGCTACACCTTC.

CDR3 region: CASSLAPSGSSYEQYF. CDR3 in DNA: TGCGCCAGCAGCTTGGCCCCCAGCGGGAGCTCCTACGAGCAGTACTTC. V and J are TRBV5-1 and TRBJ2-7, with 8 bases aligning to TRBD2. Germline assignment: CDR1 SGHRS and CDR2 YFSETQ. CDR3 length equals 16 residues. Trimming took 0 bases from V and 0 from J; bases not matched to a gene: 5.

The chain employs TRBV2 and TRBJ1-1; a weak D match, TRBD1 (6 bases). Between the trimmed V and J ends, which lost 5 bases and 1 base, there was a span of 8 bases. The CDR3 loop spans 13 amino acids. Germline-derived CDR1 and CDR2 are SNHLY and FYNNEI. The CDR3 nucleotides read TGTGCCAGCAGTCTGGGACAGAACACTGAAGCTTTCTTT. Translating it yields CASSLGQNTEAFF.

V gene TRBV27 combines with J gene TRBJ1-2; 7 bases match TRBD1. CDR1 is MNHEY, CDR2 SMNVEV, per germline (reference sequence). This CDR3 contains 13 residues. Trimming at V came to 3 bases and at J to 3 bases, leaving 1 base not matched to a gene. The CDR3 DNA reads TGTGCCAGCAGTTTCGACAGGGACTATGGCTACACCTTC. It translates to CASSFDRDYGYTF.

DNA for the CDR3: TGTGCCAGTCGAGGAGGCCTCTTTTACAATGAGCAGTTCTTC. This encodes CASRGGLFYNEQFF. The rearrangement uses TRBV28 and TRBJ2-1; maybe TRBD2 (5 bases). V was shortened by 9 bases and J by 4 bases, with 16 bases between the two germline ends. Germline V gene lookup returns CDR1 MDHEN and CDR2 SYDVKM. This CDR3 region has 14 residues.

The chain employs TRBV15 and TRBJ1-1; 7 nucleotides match TRBD1. This CDR3 has 15 amino acids. Per germline, CDR1 LNHNV and CDR2 YYDKDF (reference sequence). The junction had 7 bases not matched to a gene; V was cut back by 3 bases and J by 3 bases. The CDR3 coding sequence is TGTGCCACCAGCAGTTACAGGGGATGGGACACTGAAGCTTTCTTT. It yields the protein CATSSYRGWDTEAFF. Variable domain in full (rest from reference TRBV15 and TRBJ1-1): DAMVIQNPRYQVTQFGKPVTLSCSQTLNHNVMYWYQQKSSQAPKLLFHYYDKDFNNEADTPDNFQSRRPNTSFCFLDIRSPGLGDTAMYLCATSSYRGWDTEAFFGQGTRLTVV.

V gene TRBV29-1 combines with J gene TRBJ1-1; D possibly corresponds to TRBD1 (5 bases). V was trimmed by 8 bases and J by 1 base, leaving 14 bases between them. Germline CDR1 is SQVTM and CDR2 is ANQGSEA. The CDR3 runs 13 residues. The CDR3 spells CSFIQGWNTEAFF. CDR3 sequence (DNA): TGCAGCTTCATTCAGGGATGGAACACTGAAGCTTTCTTT.

This chain connects TRBV27 to TRBJ2-1, with D tentatively TRBD1 (5 bases). This CDR3 region has 16 residues. Germline CDR1 reads MNHEY; CDR2 reads SMNVEV (reference sequence). The V end was cut by 4 bases, the J end by 0 bases, with 13 bases between. CDR3 sequence (DNA): TGTGCCAGCAGTTGGGGCAGGGCCAGCTCCTACAATGAGCAGTTCTTC. It yields the protein CASSWGRASSYNEQFF.

The J gene is TRBJ1-3, the V gene TRBV20-1; D perhaps matches TRBD1 (6 bases). V shed 3 bases and J shed 2 bases, with 11 bases lying between them. The CDR3 consists of 14 residues. The germline CDR1 and CDR2 sequences are DFQATT and SNEGSKA (reference sequence). The CDR3 bases are TGCAGTGCTAGTGGAGGGGGAACTGGAAACACCATATATTTT. Translation: CSASGGGTGNTIYF.

This rearrangement joins TRBV4-3 to TRBJ2-3; TRBD2 matches at 8 bases. The CDR3 is 16 residues long. After removal of 4 bases from V and 4 bases from J, the junction contained 10 bases not matched to a gene. The V gene's germline CDR1 is LGHNA and CDR2 YSLEER. The CDR3 sequence is CASSPGRGFRADTQYF. CDR3 nucleotide sequence: TGCGCCAGCAGCCCCGGGAGGGGTTTTCGTGCAGATACGCAGTATTTT.

Within the sample, this clone is medium-sized. The chain has TRBV11-3 and TRBJ2-3; D may be TRBD2 (6 bases). The CDR3 is 17 amino acids. Between the trimmed V and J ends, which lost 0 bases and 2 bases, there was a span of 15 bases. The germline V gene has CDR1 SGHNT and CDR2 YENEEA. The CDR3 nucleotides read TGTGCCAGCAGCTTAGACCCAACCGGGGGATACACAGATACGCAGTATTTT. Its protein product is CASSLDPTGGYTDTQYF.

The V call is TRBV30, the J call TRBJ2-7; the D gene is possibly TRBD1 (5 bases). CDR3 length equals 13 residues. V was shortened by 3 bases and J by 6 bases, with 15 bases between the two germline ends. Germline assignment: CDR1 GTSNPN and CDR2 SVGIG (reference sequence). The CDR3 loop reads CAWRLARVSEQYF. The CDR3 DNA reads as TGTGCCTGGAGGCTGGCCAGGGTGAGCGAGCAGTACTTC.

The V and J genes are TRBV19 and TRBJ1-2; 7 bases fit TRBD1. The CDR3 length is 14 residues. In germline, CDR1 is LNHDA, CDR2 SQIVND (reference sequence). V lost 6 bases to trimming and J lost 2 bases; unmatched junction nucleotides: 6. CDR3 nucleotides: TGTGCCAGTAGCAGAGGGGGCGCCAACTATGGCTACACCTTC. This gives the protein CASSRGGANYGYTF.

This clone came up once. The genes are TRBV7-3 and TRBJ2-3; D possibly corresponds to TRBD1 (5 bases). V lost 5 bases, J lost 1 base, and 10 bases lay in between. The CDR3 runs to 14 residues. The germline V gene encodes CDR1 SGHTA and CDR2 FQGTGA. The DNA for the CDR3 is TGTGCCAGCAGCCCAGGGTTCCGCACAGATACGCAGTATTTT. The encoded protein is CASSPGFRTDTQYF.

The chain links TRBV5-1 to TRBJ1-6, with 11 bases identical to TRBD1. This CDR3 has 15 residues. After removal of 2 bases from V and 8 bases from J, the junction contained 3 bases not matched to a gene. The germline CDR1 and CDR2 sequences are SGHRS and YFSETQ. The CDR3 region has the DNA TGCGCCAGCAGCTTATGGGACAGGGGGGATTCACCCCTCCACTTT. This encodes CASSLWDRGDSPLHF. Full variable domain (rest looked up from reference TRBV5-1 and TRBJ1-6): KAGVTQTPRYLIKTRGQQVTLSCSPISGHRSVSWYQQTPGQGLQFLFEYFSETQRNKGNFPGRFSGRQFSNSRSEMNVSTLELGDSALYLCASSLWDRGDSPLHFGNGTRLTVT.

The rearrangement joins TRBV28 to TRBJ1-3; D may be TRBD1 (6 bases). Germline assignment: CDR1 MDHEN and CDR2 SYDVKM. V was pared by 7 bases and J by 6 bases, with 13 bases between. The CDR3 loop spans 13 amino acids. DNA of the CDR3: TGTGCCAGCACCCCAACAGGGATAAACACCATATATTTT. Residues: CASTPTGINTIYF.

This clone was observed a single time. The chain couples TRBV24-1 to TRBJ2-1; D possibly corresponds to TRBD2 (6 bases). CDR1 and CDR2 (germline): KGHDR, SFDVKD. V lost 8 bases and J lost 5, with 15 bases in between. There are 14 residues in the CDR3. This CDR3 is CATMGLADHNEQFF. The DNA of the CDR3 is TGTGCCACCATGGGATTAGCGGACCACAATGAGCAGTTCTTC.

The chain uses TRBV7-8 and TRBJ1-4, with D maybe TRBD1 (5 bases). CDR1 and CDR2 (germline): SGHVS, FQNEAQ. The CDR3 has 14 amino acids. The V end lost 5 bases, the J end lost 5 bases, and 12 bases lay between the germline ends. CDR3 sequence (DNA): TGTGCCAGCAGCCCGGCGACAGTAAATGAAAAACTGTTTTTT. It yields the protein CASSPATVNEKLFF.

The DNA for the CDR3 is TGTGCCAGCAGTTTAAACAGGGAAGCTTTCTTT. Its protein product is CASSLNREAFF. V is TRBV28 and J is TRBJ1-1, with a weak D call TRBD1 (5 bases). This CDR3 contains 11 residues. Germline CDR1 MDHEN, CDR2 SYDVKM. The V gene lost 2 bases and the J gene lost 8 bases, with 6 bases spanning the gap.

V gene TRBV19 combines with J gene TRBJ2-2, with TRBD1 matching over 10 bases. J was trimmed by 4 bases and V by 6 bases; bases with no gene match: 8. The CDR3 is made up of 16 amino acids. Germline V gene sequence: CDR1 LNHDA, CDR2 SQIVND (reference sequence). The CDR3 sequence is CASRHRDRGITGELFF. CDR3 DNA: TGTGCCAGTAGACACCGGGACAGGGGTATCACCGGGGAGCTGTTTTTT.

The genes are TRBV10-3 and TRBJ2-1, with no clear D. This CDR3 has 11 amino acids. CDR1 is ENHRY and CDR2 is SYGVKD in the germline V gene. The V gene lost 3 bases and the J gene lost 6 bases, with 3 bases spanning the gap. In DNA, the CDR3 is TGTGCCATCAGTGATCTCAATGAGCAGTTCTTC. This translates into CAISDLNEQFF.